Below are 31 T cell receptor beta chains sequenced from a single sample in a study of cytomegalovirus exposure and HLA in healthy donors. PCR amplification relied on 60 Vbeta primers (plus 13 Jbeta primers). TCRdb's table, derived via immunoSEQ multiplex PCR, lists solely in-frame clones and lacks some. Of 200,000 or so clones in the sample, 65% to 80% are singletons; the top ten hold roughly 15%. Sequencing used PBMCs. Receptors were obtained from a man aged 40-49 years in good health and CMV-seronegative.

The gene calls are TRBV19 and TRBJ1-5; D gene ambiguous. The germline V and J ends were trimmed by 3 bases and 6 bases, with 12 bases remaining between them. Germline V gene lookup returns CDR1 LNHDA and CDR2 SQIVND (reference sequence). This CDR3 contains 14 residues. The CDR3 DNA follows: TGTGCCAGTAGTATTAGGGAGGGAGGTCAGCCCCAGCATTTT. The encoded protein is CASSIREGGQPQHF.

V gene TRBV7-3 combines with J gene TRBJ1-6, with 8 bases identical to TRBD1. The CDR3 is 15 amino acids. The trim removed 2 bases at V and 9 bases at J, leaving 6 bases unmatched. Looked up from germline, CDR1 is SGHTA and CDR2 is FQGTGA. The CDR3 sequence is CASSLFGQGISPLHF. The DNA of the CDR3 is TGTGCCAGCAGCTTATTCGGACAGGGTATTTCACCCCTCCACTTT.

The chain links TRBV7-2 to TRBJ2-1, with TRBD2 identical over 10 bases. Trimming at V came to 6 bases and at J to 5 bases, leaving 7 bases not matched to a gene. Germline V gives CDR1 SGHTA, CDR2 FQGNSA. The CDR3 sequence is 15 residues long. The CDR3 spells CASSASGGGNNEQFF. Here the CDR3 DNA reads TGTGCCAGCAGTGCGAGCGGGGGGGGCAACAATGAGCAGTTCTTC.

The chain joins TRBV7-3 to TRBJ1-6; unclear D gene. Germline assignment: CDR1 SGHTA and CDR2 FQGTGA. V lost 2 bases to trimming and J lost 9 bases, with 17 bases between them. CDR3 size: 16 residues. For the CDR3, the DNA is TGTGCCAGCAGCTTATTGGGAGGGAAGACGGGTTCACCCCTCCACTTT. This sequence encodes CASSLLGGKTGSPLHF.

The chain recombines TRBV7-2 with TRBJ2-5; 11 bases fit TRBD2. V shed 3 bases, J shed 5 bases, and the junction held 14 bases outside the gene matches. Germline V gene data show CDR1 as SGHTA and CDR2 as FQGNSA. The CDR3 is 18 amino acids. Written as DNA, the CDR3 is TGTGCCAGCAGCTTGGGGCGGTTGGTAGCGGGGGGGCAGGAGACCCAGTACTTC. Amino acids: CASSLGRLVAGGQETQYF. Combining the CDR3 with reference TRBV7-2 and TRBJ2-5 gives the whole variable domain GAGVSQSPSNKVTEKGKDVELRCDPISGHTALYWYRQSLGQGLEFLIYFQGNSAPDKSGLPSDRFSAERTGGSVSTLTIQRTQQEDSAVYLCASSLGRLVAGGQETQYFGPGTRLLVL.

V usage is TRBV2 and J usage is TRBJ1-3; TRBD1 might be the D (6 bases). The germline gives CDR1 SNHLY, CDR2 FYNNEI. Trimming removed 8 bases at V and 5 bases at J, with 16 bases between. CDR3 length: 14 residues. In nucleotides, the CDR3 is TGTGCCAGCGGCCTAACAGGGTTGCGAAACACCATATATTTT. Translation: CASGLTGLRNTIYF.

V usage is TRBV9 and J usage is TRBJ2-1, with TRBD2 identical over 7 bases. Looked up from germline, CDR1 is SGDLS and CDR2 is YYNGEE. The junction had 9 bases not matched to a gene; V was cut back by 0 bases and J by 9 bases. This CDR3 region has 15 residues. The CDR3 DNA sequence: TGTGCCAGCAGCGTAGCTGGCGGGAGCGGCCTTGAGCAGTTCTTC. Translating gives CASSVAGGSGLEQFF. Based on the CDR3 plus reference TRBV9 and TRBJ2-1, the full variable domain is DSGVTQTPKHLITATGQRVTLRCSPRSGDLSVYWYQQSLDQGLQFLIQYYNGEERAKGNILERFSAQQFPDLHSELNLSSLELGDSALYFCASSVAGGSGLEQFFGPGTRLTVL.

This clone was observed once. The chain uses TRBV7-9 and TRBJ2-3; tentative D call: TRBD2 (6 bases). V lost 0 bases, J lost 2 bases, and 9 bases lay in between. Per the germline V gene, CDR1 is SEHNR and CDR2 is FQNEAQ (reference sequence). CDR3 length equals 15 residues. CDR3 DNA sequence: TGTGCCAGCAGCTTAGCCGGGAGCAACACAGATACGCAGTATTTT. Encoded protein: CASSLAGSNTDTQYF.

This clone occurred once. The chain couples TRBV23-1 to TRBJ1-5; 7 nucleotides align to TRBD1. TRBV23-1 carries the ORF label, with uncertain function. Trimming at V came to 0 bases and at J to 3 bases, leaving 11 bases not matched to a gene. The CDR3 extends over 18 amino acids. The CDR3 region is CASSQSGNRGTNNQPQHF. DNA for the CDR3: TGCGCCAGCAGTCAATCGGGGAACAGGGGCACAAACAATCAGCCCCAGCATTTT.

The chain employs TRBV6-5 and TRBJ2-2, with D maybe TRBD2 (8 bases). CDR1 and CDR2 from the germline V gene are MNHEY and SVGAGI. The CDR3 runs to 15 residues. With 6 bases removed from V and 5 bases from J, the gap between germline ends came to 16 bases. The CDR3 region is CASSDRAGGTGELFF. CDR3 DNA sequence: TGTGCCAGCAGCGACAGGGCGGGAGGTACCGGGGAGCTGTTTTTT.

V is TRBV7-9 and J is TRBJ2-7; 10 bases fit TRBD2. V shed 2 bases and J 2 bases; nucleotides not matched to a gene: 9. The CDR3 is 17 amino acids. Germline CDR1 and CDR2: SEHNR and FQNEAQ (reference sequence). Here the CDR3 reads CASSLRSGRAETYEQYF. The CDR3 nucleotides are TGTGCCAGCAGCTTAAGAAGCGGGAGGGCCGAAACCTACGAGCAGTACTTC.

The table lists this clone with a few counts. This chain joins TRBV4-3 and TRBJ1-1, with D perhaps matching TRBD1 (5 bases). Germline loops: CDR1 LGHNA, CDR2 YSLEER. The CDR3 sequence is 13 residues long. Trimming pared 3 bases from V and 1 base from J, leaving 6 bases between. For the CDR3, the DNA is TGCGCCAGCAGCCACGACAGGAACACTGAAGCTTTCTTT. Amino acid sequence: CASSHDRNTEAFF.

The V gene is TRBV5-4, the J gene TRBJ2-7; 9 bases align to TRBD1. CDR1 and CDR2 (germline): SGHNT, YYREEE (reference sequence). This CDR3 contains 16 residues. Trimming took 4 bases from V and 0 from J; bases not matched to a gene: 8. CDR3 residues: CASSGWTGANSYEQYF. DNA for the CDR3: TGTGCCAGCAGCGGTTGGACAGGGGCGAACTCCTACGAGCAGTACTTC.

This clone is a singleton in its sample. The chain carries TRBV5-5 and TRBJ2-1; 8 bases are a match to TRBD2. Germline-derived CDR1 and CDR2 are SGHKS and YYEKEE (reference sequence). The CDR3 length is 16 residues. With V trimmed by 4 bases and J by 6 bases, 12 bases remained unmatched. The CDR3: CASSLSSGGPSNEQFF. CDR3 DNA sequence: TGTGCCAGCAGCCTGTCCTCGGGAGGGCCCTCCAATGAGCAGTTCTTC.

The V and J genes are TRBV27 and TRBJ1-3; D call uncertain. The CDR3 loop spans 15 amino acids. Germline loops: CDR1 MNHEY, CDR2 SMNVEV (reference sequence). Between the trimmed V and J ends, which lost 6 bases and 2 bases, there was a span of 14 bases. This chain's CDR3 is CASRPRGTAGNTIYF. CDR3 in DNA: TGTGCCAGCAGGCCCCGCGGAACGGCTGGAAACACCATATATTTT.

The J gene is TRBJ2-3, the V gene TRBV29-1; 12 bases fit TRBD2. V was pared by 7 bases and J by 0 bases, with 11 bases of the junction left unmatched. This CDR3 contains 17 residues. The V gene's germline CDR1 is SQVTM and CDR2 ANQGSEA. The CDR3 protein is CSASGLAGTHSTDTQYF. The CDR3 coding sequence is TGCAGCGCATCGGGACTAGCGGGCACCCATAGCACAGATACGCAGTATTTT.

This clone was observed a single time. The chain carries TRBV5-1 and TRBJ2-7, with TRBD1 as a possible D gene (6 bases). Germline CDR1 and CDR2: SGHRS and YFSETQ. V lost 0 bases to trimming and J lost 5 bases, with 18 bases between them. The CDR3 is made up of 16 amino acids. CDR3 bases: TGCGCCAGCAGCTTGGATGGGGCGTCAGGGGTAGACGAGCAGTACTTC. Amino acids: CASSLDGASGVDEQYF.

The V call is TRBV2, the J call TRBJ2-5; 14 bases align to TRBD2. Germline CDR1 reads SNHLY; CDR2 reads FYNNEI. CDR3 length: 16 amino acids. Losses at the gene ends were 6 bases for V and 1 base for J; bases not matched to a gene: 4. The CDR3 region has the DNA TGTGCCAGCAGCCGGACTAGCGGGGGGCGCCAAGAGACCCAGTACTTC. Amino acids: CASSRTSGGRQETQYF.

The rearrangement links TRBV28 to TRBJ2-5; D not resolved. The J call may not be correct, given that the DNA end is closer to TRBJ2-7. The germline V gene encodes CDR1 MDHEN and CDR2 SYDVKM. This CDR3 is 10 amino acids long. CDR3 coding DNA: TGTGCCAGCAGTCGCTACGAGCAGTACTTC. Translated: CASSRYEQYF.

This clone was detected once. V gene TRBV11-2 combines with J gene TRBJ2-7, with D possibly being TRBD2 (6 bases). The CDR3 spans 12 residues. Germline V gives CDR1 SGHAT, CDR2 FQNNGV. Between the trimmed V and J ends, which lost 5 bases and 4 bases, there was a span of 9 bases. CDR3 in amino acids: CASSVAGYEQYF. In DNA, the CDR3 is TGTGCCAGCAGCGTGGCGGGGTACGAGCAGTACTTC.

The rearrangement joins TRBV5-4 to TRBJ1-1; 7 bases are a match to TRBD1. From germline, CDR1 is SGHNT and CDR2 YYREEE (reference sequence). The CDR3 runs to 14 residues. The ends lost 0 bases at V and 4 bases at J; junction bases unmatched: 3. Here the CDR3 reads CASSLEQGITEAFF. The CDR3 nucleotides read TGTGCCAGCAGCTTGGAACAGGGGATCACTGAAGCTTTCTTT.

The genes are TRBV7-3 and TRBJ1-2; 7 bases fit TRBD1. The V segment lost 0 bases and the J segment 0 bases; nucleotides outside the gene matches: 1. This CDR3 has 15 amino acids. CDR1 and CDR2 from the germline V gene are SGHTA and FQGTGA. CDR3 sequence: CASSLTGTANYGYTF. CDR3 DNA sequence: TGTGCCAGCAGCTTAACGGGGACAGCTAACTATGGCTACACCTTC.

This clone occurred once. The CDR3 does not end in the conserved phenylalanine or tryptophan, so this is likely a read error. The chain links TRBV19 to TRBJ2-7; TRBD1 is a possible D gene (5 bases). CDR1 LNHDA and CDR2 SQIVND come from the germline V gene (reference sequence). Between the trimmed V and J ends, which lost 5 bases and 3 bases, there was a span of 11 bases. This CDR3 contains 13 residues. CDR3 sequence: CASSPGHLYEQYL. The CDR3 coding sequence is TGTGCCAGTAGTCCCGGACACCTCTACGAGCAGTACCTC.

The J gene is TRBJ2-7, the V gene TRBV10-3, with D maybe TRBD1 (5 bases). The CDR3 is 13 residues long. Germline CDR1 reads ENHRY; CDR2 reads SYGVKD. V was shortened by 8 bases and J by 7 bases, with 18 bases between the two germline ends. CDR3 in amino acids: CAIASGNLGEQYF. As DNA, the CDR3 is TGTGCCATCGCATCAGGGAATCTAGGAGAGCAGTACTTC.

The rearrangement links TRBV4-2 to TRBJ2-3; TRBD2 matches 9 bases. V was pared by 1 base and J by 4 bases, with 6 bases of the junction left unmatched. Per germline, CDR1 LGHNA and CDR2 YNFKEQ. The length of the CDR3 is 16 residues. DNA of the CDR3: TGTGCCAGCAGCCAAGTCCCGACTAGCGGTTCAGATACGCAGTATTTT. Translation gives CASSQVPTSGSDTQYF.

This sequence joins TRBV7-2 and TRBJ2-2; 10 bases are shared with TRBD2. Trimming cost V 5 bases and J 5 bases; bases outside gene matches: 8. The germline V gene encodes CDR1 SGHTA and CDR2 FQGNSA. The length of the CDR3 is 16 residues. Here the CDR3 DNA reads TGTGCCAGCAGCCACCCTAGCGGGAGAACGACCGGGGAGCTGTTTTTT. The encoded protein is CASSHPSGRTTGELFF.

J is TRBJ2-7 and V is TRBV6-1; TRBD2 is a possible D gene (5 bases). V was trimmed by 8 bases and J by 5 bases, leaving 13 bases between them. Germline-derived CDR1 and CDR2 are MNHNS and SASEGT. The CDR3 is 12 amino acids. This chain's CDR3 is CASHENGNEQYF. The CDR3, as DNA: TGTGCCAGCCATGAGAACGGGAACGAGCAGTACTTC.

V gene TRBV4-2 combines with J gene TRBJ1-2; 7 bases agree with TRBD1. Germline loops: CDR1 LGHNA, CDR2 YNFKEQ. CDR3 length: 16 amino acids. With 4 bases clipped from V and 4 bases from J, the junction kept 12 bases outside the gene matches. CDR3 region: CASSRDRGTDSYGYTF. The CDR3 DNA follows: TGTGCCAGCAGCCGAGATCGGGGGACAGACTCCTATGGCTACACCTTC.

The J gene is TRBJ1-1, the V gene TRBV7-9, with a tentative D call TRBD1 (6 bases). The CDR3 spans 13 residues. Trimming shortened V by 4 bases and J by 5 bases, and 11 bases separated the two germline ends. Germline CDR1 and CDR2: SEHNR and FQNEAQ (reference sequence). The CDR3 is CASSSTGPTEAFF. The CDR3 DNA reads TGTGCCAGCAGCTCCACAGGGCCGACTGAAGCTTTCTTT.

This chain joins TRBV7-9 and TRBJ1-2, with D possibly being TRBD1 (6 bases). The length of the CDR3 is 14 residues. Germline loops: CDR1 SEHNR, CDR2 FQNEAQ (reference sequence). With 5 bases removed from V and 3 bases from J, the gap between germline ends came to 13 bases. The CDR3 loop is CASSPARTDYGYTF. In nucleotides, the CDR3 is TGTGCCAGCAGCCCGGCAAGGACAGACTATGGCTACACCTTC.

This clone was counted between two and nine times. The gene calls are TRBV9 and TRBJ2-1, with 11 bases aligning to TRBD2. The CDR3 runs to 15 residues. CDR1 and CDR2 (germline): SGDLS, YYNGEE. V was clipped by 6 bases and J by 4 bases; unmatched bases: 6. CDR3 sequence: CASTKTSGVYNEQFF. The DNA of the CDR3 is TGTGCCAGCACCAAGACTAGCGGGGTATACAATGAGCAGTTCTTC.